This T cell receptor (beta chain) derives from a study of blood T cell repertoires in COVID-19. In the authors' methods: Amplification of reference gene primers was used by the study to estimate nucleated cell counts. Generated by immunoSEQ multiplex PCR, the TCRdb table keeps only in-frame clones and is missing some. V, J and clone size reflect that table, while D and trimming were determined from the DNA. The sample lists some 160,000 clones; less than 90% were seen once. The CDR3 has 13 amino acids. J lost 6 bases, V lost 6 bases, and 7 bases had no gene match. CDR1 ENHRY and CDR2 SYGVKD come from the germline V gene. Participant reports of clinical history set cohort assignment. Recovered Cohort 3 donors showed two negative PCRs, clearance, or symptom resolution. This clone is a singleton in its sample.

Input material: PBMCs or T cells enriched from blood (not recorded which). This rearrangement joins TRBV10-3 to TRBJ2-7, with 8 bases that match TRBD1. This receptor was identified in a woman in her 50s who had recovered from COVID-19. In nucleotides, the CDR3 is TGTGCCATCAGGGGGACAGGATCGGGCGAGCAGTACTTC. Its translation is CAIRGTGSGEQYF.